The 4 T cell receptor beta chains given below trace back to one sample, sequenced in a study of T cells in Graves' hyperthyroidism and ophthalmopathy. RNA transcripts were the template for amplifying TCR beta CDR3 regions. Carried out on the TCR CDR3, a first-round RT-PCR used the HTBI primer set. Via MiXCR, TCRdb re-called the multiplex PCR reads, giving one row per CDR3 protein. The table records some 270,000 distinct CDR3 sequences, roughly 13% of them present only once. Sequenced sample: blood. These receptors were taken from a woman in her forties with Graves' hyperthyroidism.

The chain couples TRBV7-3 to TRBJ2-1; D not resolved. The V and J ends lost 5 bases and 5 bases respectively, with 10 bases between them. This CDR3 is built from 13 residues. From germline, CDR1 is SGHTA and CDR2 FQGTGA. In DNA form, the CDR3 reads TGTGCCAGCAGCGCCGGTAGGAACAATGAGCAGTTCTTC. Translated, it gives CASSAGRNNEQFF.

This clonotype was observed at least ten times. This chain links TRBV3-1 with TRBJ1-2; no clear D gene. The CDR3 extends over 12 amino acids. CDR1 and CDR2 from the germline V gene are LGHDT and YNNKEL (reference sequence). The V gene lost 8 bases and the J gene lost 8 bases, with 15 bases spanning the gap. The CDR3 protein is CASRVAGSGYTF. The CDR3 nucleotides are TGTGCCAGCCGTGTCGCCGGGAGCGGCTACACCTTC. The full variable domain, completed using reference TRBV3-1 and TRBJ1-2, is DTAVSQTPKYLVTQMGNDKSIKCEQNLGHDTMYWYKQDSKKFLKIMFSYNNKELIINETVPNRFSPKSPDKAHLNLHINSLELGDSAVYFCASRVAGSGYTFGSGTRLTVV.

This clonotype was counted at least ten times. The rearrangement joins TRBV15 to TRBJ1-5; D gene unclear. Germline V CDR1 and CDR2: LNHNV, YYDKDF (reference sequence). V was clipped by 2 bases and J by 2 bases, with 10 bases between them. The CDR3 sequence is 15 residues long. DNA of the CDR3: TGTGCCACCAGCAGATTTCCGGAGGGCAATCAGCCCCAGCATTTT. This gives the protein CATSRFPEGNQPQHF.

There are many counts of this clonotype. J is TRBJ1-1 and V is TRBV19; tentatively, D is TRBD1 (6 bases). The CDR3 is 17 residues long. Trimming took off 3 bases at V and 0 bases at J, with 17 bases between the two ends. Germline CDR1 is LNHDA and CDR2 is SQIVND (reference sequence). The DNA for the CDR3 is TGTGCCAGTAGTATCGCGGGGACACTGATCCTGAACACTGAAGCTTTCTTT. Its protein product is CASSIAGTLILNTEAFF.